The clone carrying this TCR beta chain was observed a handful of times. No antigen is known for it. Germline CDR1 and CDR2: LGHNA and YNFKEQ. The V and J ends lost 4 bases and 1 base respectively, with 17 bases between them. The CDR3 totals 17 residues. The PCR had 60 Vbeta and 13 Jbeta primers. Sequencing used immunoSEQ multiplex PCR; TCRdb keeps in-frame clones, though not all of them. The sample lists about 150,000 clones, approximately 68% seen once, with around 4% in the top ten. These donors counted as nominally healthy when sampled, but unrecorded immune exposures were likely. The data derive from a study of cytomegalovirus exposure and HLA in healthy donors. Regarding the study as a whole: Rarity characterized most TCR sequences, yet some public TCRs appeared in many donors.

This chain connects TRBV4-2 to TRBJ1-3; D gene uncertain. This receptor was taken from a man aged 55 to 69 in good health and CMV-seronegative. Sequencing input: PBMCs. CDR3: CASSPNFKIASGNTIYF. DNA for the CDR3: TGTGCCAGCAGCCCGAATTTTAAGATAGCATCTGGAAACACCATATATTTT.